The 2 T cell receptor beta chains below were found in one sample sequenced in a study of patients and donors after allogeneic stem cell transplantation. TCRdb reprocessed the RT-PCR reads via MiXCR and lists one record per CDR3 protein. The sample comprises about a million distinct CDR3 sequences, roughly 18% of which are singletons, and roughly 6.4% rests with the top ten. Material for sequencing was blood, either unsorted or a sorted T cell fraction (not recorded which). Source of these receptors: a human donor who was either an allogeneic HSCT recipient or a stem cell or donor lymphocyte infusion donor (not recorded which). It is not recorded whose cells these are; they may come from a transplant donor.

The CDR3 DNA is TGTGCCAGCAGTTTAGTTCCAGGGGGAATCACTGAAGCTTTCTTT. It yields the protein CASSLVPGGITEAFF. V and J are TRBV12-3 or TRBV12-4 and TRBJ1-1, with TRBD1 identical over 7 bases. The trim removed 1 base at V and 4 bases at J, leaving 6 bases unmatched. There are 15 residues in the CDR3.

There are a few counts of this clonotype. The J gene is TRBJ2-7, the V gene TRBV6-5, with D unclear. CDR3 length equals 15 residues. Trimming pared 0 bases from V and 3 bases from J, leaving 12 bases between. CDR1 and CDR2 from the germline V gene are MNHEY and SVGAGI. CDR3 in amino acids: CASSYSRRINYEQYF. CDR3 bases: TGTGCCAGCAGTTACTCAAGACGGATAAACTACGAGCAGTACTTC.